A single sample is the source of the 8 T cell receptor beta chains below, sequenced in a study of identical twins. One entry per CDR3 protein, called by TCRdb with MiXCR from the 5' RACE reads. The sample contains about 240,000 distinct CDR3 sequences, roughly 12% of which appear only once. These same data were also listed under a study on yellow fever vaccine responses in identical twins.

The sequenced sample consisted of memory (CD45RO+) T cells sorted from blood. Receptors were obtained from a woman under 30 in good health.

This clonotype was seen ten or more times. The gene calls are TRBV9 and TRBJ2-1; D is perhaps TRBD2 (6 bases). V lost 0 bases to trimming and J lost 10 bases, with 8 bases between them. The CDR3 is 12 amino acids. Per the germline V gene, CDR1 is SGDLS and CDR2 is YYNGEE. The CDR3 DNA reads TGTGCCAGCAGCGTAGCTCGGGGGGAGCAGTTCTTC. Its translation is CASSVARGEQFF.

This clonotype was counted once. The rearrangement uses TRBV5-1 and TRBJ2-3; TRBD1 matches 9 bases. This CDR3 comprises 14 residues. V shed 7 bases and J 2 bases; nucleotides not matched to a gene: 5. From germline, CDR1 is SGHRS and CDR2 YFSETQ. In nucleotides, the CDR3 is TGCGCCAGCGCCACAGGGGGCGCCACAGATACGCAGTATTTT. Translating it yields CASATGGATDTQYF.

In its sample, this clonotype was seen many times. CDR3: CSAPRSGVSYNEQFF. In DNA form, the CDR3 reads TGCAGTGCCCCTAGGTCTGGTGTCTCCTACAATGAGCAGTTCTTC. This chain links TRBV20-1 with TRBJ2-1; D ambiguous. The ends were cut back, 6 bases at V and 0 bases at J, with 15 bases in the middle. This CDR3 is 15 amino acids long. Germline lookup yields CDR1 DFQATT and CDR2 SNEGSKA (reference sequence).

This clonotype was observed many times. This chain joins TRBV5-1 and TRBJ2-2, with 7 bases that match TRBD1. Looked up from germline, CDR1 is SGHRS and CDR2 is YFSETQ. This CDR3 region has 15 residues. V lost 4 bases to trimming and J lost 6 bases; unmatched junction nucleotides: 9. CDR3 coding DNA: TGCGCCAGCAGCATCGACAGGGTCAGGGCCGGGGAGCTGTTTTTT. This translates into CASSIDRVRAGELFF.

The chain has TRBV20-1 and TRBJ1-1; unclear D gene. The CDR3 loop spans 15 amino acids. Germline assignment: CDR1 DFQATT and CDR2 SNEGSKA (reference sequence). The V gene lost 4 bases and the J gene lost 3 bases, with 18 bases spanning the gap. In DNA, the CDR3 is TGCAGTGCTATCACGGGCCAGAAGGCGGACACTGAAGCTTTCTTT. Translating it yields CSAITGQKADTEAFF.

This clonotype appeared a few times. V usage is TRBV28 and J usage is TRBJ1-4; the D is unclear. The CDR3 extends over 14 amino acids. V lost 3 bases, J lost 7 bases, and 12 bases lay in between. Germline CDR1 MDHEN, CDR2 SYDVKM. CDR3 in DNA: TGTGCCAGCAGTTTGTCCGTTCTCCGTGAAAAACTGTTTTTT. As protein: CASSLSVLREKLFF.

This clonotype was picked up many times. This sequence joins TRBV29-1 and TRBJ2-1; 16 bases are shared with TRBD2. This CDR3 comprises 16 residues. Germline V lookup: CDR1 SQVTM, CDR2 ANQGSEA. The ends lost 1 base at V and 7 bases at J; junction bases unmatched: 4. This chain's CDR3 is CSVEGGTSGRVNEQFF. The CDR3 DNA follows: TGCAGCGTTGAAGGCGGGACTAGCGGGAGGGTAAATGAGCAGTTCTTC.

A few counts support this clonotype. The chain combines TRBV5-1 with TRBJ2-5, with a tentative D call TRBD1 (5 bases). The CDR3 consists of 16 residues. Between the trimmed V and J ends, which lost 4 bases and 5 bases, there was a span of 21 bases. The germline CDR1 and CDR2 sequences are SGHRS and YFSETQ. The CDR3 DNA reads TGCGCCAGCAGCAGTCCACCTCAGGGTATTGGGGAGACCCAGTACTTC. Protein sequence: CASSSPPQGIGETQYF.